The rows below give T cell receptor beta chains drawn from one sample of a study of siplizumab effects on memory and regulatory T cells. Only in-frame clones appear in the TCRdb table, and some are missing; sequencing was by immunoSEQ multiplex PCR. The sample shows some 100,000 clones, around 90% of them seen only once. Material for sequencing was CD4+ T cells sorted from blood. These receptors were obtained from a human donor in good health. Some clones in this sample may be carry-over from other donors' samples. Each CDR3 is given with its conserved first and last residue. The D gene is left open where the match is weak. For some rows the clone size is stated as once, few or many, or as a class when expanded; others skip it.

V gene	CDR3 length	J gene	clone size	D gene	CDR3 DNA	CDR3 protein
TRBV7-3	16	TRBJ2-7	.	.	TGTGCCAACTGCTCGAGGCTGGACAGATATTATTACGAGCAGTACTTC	CANCSRLDRYYYEQYF
TRBV28	15	TRBJ1-1	.	.	TGTGCCAGCAGCTCCTGGACGGCCCGGAACACTGAAGCTTTCTTT	CASSSWTARNTEAFF
TRBV11-2	14	TRBJ2-7	.	TRBD1	TGTGCCAGCAGCCGGACAGGGACGCTCTACGAGCAGTACTTC	CASSRTGTLYEQYF
TRBV7-9	17	TRBJ2-3	once	.	TGTGCCAGCAGCCCGGGGGGACAGGTTGGTTCAGGAGATACGCAGTATTTT	CASSPGGQVGSGDTQYF
TRBV5-8	16	TRBJ2-1	.	TRBD1	TGTGCCAGCAGCTTAGAGGCCGGGACAGGGAACAATGAGCAGTTCTTC	CASSLEAGTGNNEQFF
TRBV4-2	17	TRBJ2-1	.	TRBD1	TGTGCCAGCAGCCAAGATCGGGGACAGGGGGGGAGGTATGAGCAGTTCTTC	CASSQDRGQGGRYEQFF
TRBV5-8	16	TRBJ2-7	.	TRBD2	TGTGCCAGCAGCTTGGCCGGTGCGGGGGGCCCGGTAGAGCAGTACTTC	CASSLAGAGGPVEQYF
TRBV2	14	TRBJ2-5	.	.	TGTGCCAGCAGGCCTGGGATCTTCCAAGAGACCCAGTACTTC	CASRPGIFQETQYF
TRBV27	14	TRBJ1-1	.	.	TGTGCCAGCAGGTTGGACAGACTGAACACTGAAGCTTTCTTT	CASRLDRLNTEAFF
TRBV5-4	16	TRBJ2-5	.	TRBD1	TGTGCCAGCAGCGCCGCCGGACAGGGGGCAGTCGAGACCCAGTACTTC	CASSAAGQGAVETQYF
TRBV13	16	TRBJ1-4	.	.	TGTGCCAGCAGCCATTCCAAAGACTGGAAAAATGAAAAACTGTTTTTT	CASSHSKDWKNEKLFF
TRBV2	17	TRBJ1-2	.	.	TGTGCCAGCAGTGAACGTCCCGGGGCCAAGATTAACTATGGCTACACCTTC	CASSERPGAKINYGYTF
TRBV6-4	13	TRBJ1-1	.	.	TGTGCCAGCTCTTTGGGTATGAACACTGAAGCTTTCTTT	CASSLGMNTEAFF
TRBV5-1	16	TRBJ2-7	.	.	TGCGCCAGCTCATCATACCCAGGGTTTAACTCCTACGAGCAGTACTTC	CASSSYPGFNSYEQYF
TRBV19	14	TRBJ2-7	.	TRBD2	TGTGCCAGTAGTAAGACTAGCGGGCGCTACGAGCAGTACTTC	CASSKTSGRYEQYF
TRBV7-2	16	TRBJ2-7	.	TRBD2	TGTGCCAGCAGCTCGCCTCTAGCGGGAGTGACCTACGAGCAGTACTTC	CASSSPLAGVTYEQYF
TRBV5-4	15	TRBJ2-7	.	.	TGTGCCAGCAGCTCCCGAAGGGGAAGCTCCTACGAGCAGTACTTC	CASSSRRGSSYEQYF